This T cell receptor beta chain was identified during a study of shared clonotypes between healthy human individuals. Study overall: Every donor yielded three CD4 naive, three CD4 memory, two CD8 naive and one CD8 memory plate. Findings and limits, study-wide: With a few donors compared, 4% to 5.5% of naive CD4 clonotypes were shared.

Assay execution proceeded at the deep level. Every subset's genomic DNA went evenly onto several immunoSEQ plates. Sequencing used immunoSEQ multiplex PCR; TCRdb keeps in-frame clones, though not all of them. Of about 2,100,000 clones in the sample, 85% to 95% were seen once. Positively selected for CCR7, the CD45RO-negative cells used as naive CD8 cells excluded terminally differentiated effector memory CD45RA+ cells. On this clone itself: Its antigen remains unidentified.

The germline V gene has CDR1 SEHNR and CDR2 FQNEAQ (reference sequence). The CDR3 consists of 12 residues. The V end was cut by 4 bases, the J end by 5 bases, with 8 bases between. The chain links TRBV7-9 to TRBJ2-5; D is unclear. The receptor was isolated from a young man in good health. Some clones in this sample may be carry-over from other donors' samples. Sequenced input: naive CD8+ T cells from PBMCs. The CDR3 DNA reads as TGTGCCAGCAGCTCCCACGACGAGACCCAGTACTTC. It is translated as CASSSHDETQYF.